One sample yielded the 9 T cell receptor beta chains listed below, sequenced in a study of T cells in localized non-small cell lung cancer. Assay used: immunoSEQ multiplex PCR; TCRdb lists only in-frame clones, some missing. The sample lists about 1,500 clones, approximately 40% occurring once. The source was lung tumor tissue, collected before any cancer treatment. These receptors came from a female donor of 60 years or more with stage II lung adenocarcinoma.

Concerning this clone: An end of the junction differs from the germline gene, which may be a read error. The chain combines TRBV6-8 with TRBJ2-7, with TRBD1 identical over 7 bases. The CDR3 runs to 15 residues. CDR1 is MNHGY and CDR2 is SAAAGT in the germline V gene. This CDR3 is CAISGRNGTDYEQYF. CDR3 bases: TGTGCCATCAGTGGTAGAAACGGGACAGACTACGAACAGTACTTC.

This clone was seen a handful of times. The CDR3 DNA is TGTGCCATCCTTATAGAACTAGCGGGGAGTAACACCGGGGAGCTGTTTTTT. Translated: CAILIELAGSNTGELFF. J is TRBJ2-2 and V is TRBV6-7, with 10 nucleotides matching TRBD2. TRBV6-7 is an ORF, with its function uncertain. The V and J ends lost 10 bases and 2 bases, in that order; junction bases with no gene match: 13. CDR3 length: 17 residues.

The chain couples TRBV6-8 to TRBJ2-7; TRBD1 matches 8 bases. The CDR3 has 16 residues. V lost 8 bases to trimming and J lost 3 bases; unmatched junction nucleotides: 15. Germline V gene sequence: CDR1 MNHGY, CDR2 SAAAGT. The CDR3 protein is CASSLTADRAGYEQYF. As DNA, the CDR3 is TGTGCCAGCTCCCTTACCGCGGACAGGGCGGGCTACGAGCAGTACTTC.

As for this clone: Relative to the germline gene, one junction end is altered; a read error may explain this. The CDR3 DNA is TGTGCCATCAGTGAAGAGGCCCTCTCCTACAATGAGCAGTTCTTC. This gives the protein CAISEEALSYNEQFF. This chain uses TRBV6-1 with TRBJ2-1; D ambiguous. Germline V lookup: CDR1 MNHNS, CDR2 SASEGT. The CDR3 covers 15 residues.

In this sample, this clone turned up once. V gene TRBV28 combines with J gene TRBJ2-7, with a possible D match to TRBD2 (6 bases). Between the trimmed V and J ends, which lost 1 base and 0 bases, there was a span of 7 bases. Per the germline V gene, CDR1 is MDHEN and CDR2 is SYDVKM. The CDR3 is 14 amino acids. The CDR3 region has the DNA TGTGCCAGCAGTTTATCCGGGGGCTCCTACGAGCAGTACTTC. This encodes CASSLSGGSYEQYF.

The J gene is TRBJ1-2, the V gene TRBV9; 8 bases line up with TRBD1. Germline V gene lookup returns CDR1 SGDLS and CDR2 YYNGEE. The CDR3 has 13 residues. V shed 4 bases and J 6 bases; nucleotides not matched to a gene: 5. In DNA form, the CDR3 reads TGTGCCAGCAGCTACAGGGGGGATAATGGCTACACCTTC. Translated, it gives CASSYRGDNGYTF.

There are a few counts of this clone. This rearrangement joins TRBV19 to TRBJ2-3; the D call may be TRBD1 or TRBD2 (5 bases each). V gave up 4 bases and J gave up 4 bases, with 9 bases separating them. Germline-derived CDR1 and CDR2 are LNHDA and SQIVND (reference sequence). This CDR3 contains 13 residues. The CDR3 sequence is CASSTGRADTQYF. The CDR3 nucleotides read TGTGCCAGTAGTACGGGACGAGCAGATACGCAGTATTTT.

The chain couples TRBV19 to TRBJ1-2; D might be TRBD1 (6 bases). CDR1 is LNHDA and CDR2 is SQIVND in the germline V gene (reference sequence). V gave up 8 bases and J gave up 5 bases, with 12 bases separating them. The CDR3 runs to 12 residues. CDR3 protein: CASRGTPYGYTF. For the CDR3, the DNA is TGTGCCAGTCGAGGGACACCTTATGGCTACACCTTC.

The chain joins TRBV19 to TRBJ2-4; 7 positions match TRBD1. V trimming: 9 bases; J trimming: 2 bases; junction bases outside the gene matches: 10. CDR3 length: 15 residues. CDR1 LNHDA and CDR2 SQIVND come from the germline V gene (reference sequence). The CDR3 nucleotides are TGTGCCAGCCAAGGGAACAGGGGAACCAAAAACATTCAGTACTTC. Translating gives CASQGNRGTKNIQYF.